This T cell receptor beta chain was sequenced in a study of cytomegalovirus exposure and HLA in healthy donors. This CDR3 is built from 14 residues. Trimming left V 3 bases short and J 0 bases short, with 8 bases between. CDR1 is KGHSH and CDR2 is LQKENI in the germline V gene. PCR involved 60 Vbeta and 13 Jbeta primers. Profiled with immunoSEQ multiplex PCR; TCRdb holds only in-frame clones, not every one. The sample has 150,000 to 200,000 clones; over 75% are singletons. The rearrangement joins TRBV18 to TRBJ1-1; the D gene is possibly TRBD1 (6 bases). Input material: PBMCs. The origin of this receptor is a boy younger than 10 in good health and CMV-seronegative. CDR3 in amino acids: CASSPGQMNTEAFF. CDR3 DNA: TGTGCCAGCTCACCCGGACAGATGAACACTGAAGCTTTCTTT.